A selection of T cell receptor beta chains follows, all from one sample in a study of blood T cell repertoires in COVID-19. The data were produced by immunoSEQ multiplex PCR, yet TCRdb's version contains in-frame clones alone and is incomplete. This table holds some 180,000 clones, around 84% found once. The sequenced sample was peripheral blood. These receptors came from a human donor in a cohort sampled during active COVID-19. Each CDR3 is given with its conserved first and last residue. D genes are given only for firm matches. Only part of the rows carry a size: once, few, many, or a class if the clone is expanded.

TGTGCCACCAGCAGATCCCTGGGACAGTTCAGCTCTGGGGCCAACGTCCTGACTTTC | CATSRSLGQFSSGANVLTF | TRBV15 | TRBD1 | TRBJ2-6 | -
TGTGCCAGCAGTTCTAAAGGCGGAGTGACCTACGAGCAGTACTTC | CASSSKGGVTYEQYF | TRBV7-2 | - | TRBJ2-7 | -
TGCGCCAGCAGCTTGGGGGGACAGGTCCAAGAGACCCAGTACTTC | CASSLGGQVQETQYF | TRBV5-1 | TRBD1 | TRBJ2-5 | -
TGTGCCGCGGGCCGCACAGATACGCAGTATTTT | CAAGRTDTQYF | TRBV7-9 | - | TRBJ2-3 | -
TGCGCCAGCTGGGACAGGGGGCTGGCGGGGCAGGGCAATGAGCAGTTCTTC | CASWDRGLAGQGNEQFF | TRBV10-2 | TRBD1 | TRBJ2-1 | -
TGTGCCAGCAGTTACTCCGGGACAGGGAGCACAGATACGCAGTATTTT | CASSYSGTGSTDTQYF | TRBV6-5 | TRBD1 | TRBJ2-3 | -
TGTGCCTGGAGAGGACTAGCGGGTTACAATGAGCAGTTCTTC | CAWRGLAGYNEQFF | TRBV30 | TRBD2 | TRBJ2-1 | -
TGTGCCTGGAGTGGAGGGACTAGCGGGAGTCGCGGGCAGTACTTC | CAWSGGTSGSRGQYF | TRBV30 | TRBD2 | TRBJ2-7 | many
TGTGCCAGCAGCCATAGAAGCCGGGTACAGTACTTC | CASSHRSRVQYF | TRBV3-1/TRBV3-2 | - | TRBJ2-7 | -
TGTGCCAGCAGCTTAAGGGACAGGGGGAATGAGCAGTTCTTC | CASSLRDRGNEQFF | TRBV7-9 | TRBD1 | TRBJ2-1 | -
TGTGCCAGCAGCCCGACACTTTCAAACACCGGGGAGCTGTTTTTT | CASSPTLSNTGELFF | TRBV7-9 | - | TRBJ2-2 | once
TGTGCCAGCAGCTTAGCTCAGGCGGCGGGACCTAGACGGGGTACGCAGTATTTT | CASSLAQAAGPRRGTQYF | TRBV7-2 | - | TRBJ2-3 | -
TGTGCTAGTGGACGAGACGACAACCCAAAGTACTTC | CASGRDDNPKYF | TRBV12-5 | - | TRBJ2-5 | -
TGTGCCAGCAGTTTGGGGCAGTCTCTGCGAGAGACCCAGTACTTC | CASSLGQSLRETQYF | TRBV27 | - | TRBJ2-5 | -
TGTGCCAGCAGTGAATCAGGTAACATGAACACTGAAGCTTTCTTT | CASSESGNMNTEAFF | TRBV25-1 | - | TRBJ1-1 | -
TGTGCCAGCAGCCCGGATCGGCGGTTCAATCAGCCCCAGCATTTT | CASSPDRRFNQPQHF | TRBV7-2 | - | TRBJ1-5 | -
TGCGCCAGTTCGACCACGGCCGGTCCAGGTTACGAGCAGTACTTC | CASSTTAGPGYEQYF | TRBV5-1 | - | TRBJ2-7 | -
TGTGCCAGCAGAAAGGCTAGCGCTAACACCGGGGAGCTGTTTTTT | CASRKASANTGELFF | TRBV7-2 | - | TRBJ2-2 | -
TGTGCCAGCAGCTCCTACTCCGGTGAGCAGTTCTTC | CASSSYSGEQFF | TRBV7-6 | - | TRBJ2-1 | many
TGTGCCAGCAGCATTTCCTACTACGAGCAGTACTTC | CASSISYYEQYF | TRBV27 | - | TRBJ2-7 | once
TGCGCCAGCAGCTTGGTGGGGGCGGACACCGGGGAGCTGTTTTTT | CASSLVGADTGELFF | TRBV5-1 | - | TRBJ2-2 | once
TGTGCCAGCTCCCCGACGGGGTTTCACAATGAGCAGTTCTTC | CASSPTGFHNEQFF | TRBV18 | - | TRBJ2-1 | -
TGTGCCAGTAGTATAAAGGGGGCGACGGGGAATCAGCCCCAGCATTTT | CASSIKGATGNQPQHF | TRBV19 | TRBD1 | TRBJ1-5 | few
TGTGCCATCAACAAACAGGGGGCCGGAGATACGCAGTATTTT | CAINKQGAGDTQYF | TRBV10-3 | TRBD1 | TRBJ2-3 | -
TGTGCCAGCAGCCCCGGGAGACTAGCGCTCCAAGAGACCCAGTACTTC | CASSPGRLALQETQYF | TRBV7-9 | TRBD2 | TRBJ2-5 | -
TGTGCCAGCAGTTACGGTAGCTTAGGGGCGCCCCAGCATTTT | CASSYGSLGAPQHF | TRBV6-5 | - | TRBJ1-5 | -
TGTGCCAGCAGTTTAATACAGGGAGCGAGTGGCTACACCTTC | CASSLIQGASGYTF | TRBV27 | - | TRBJ1-2 | -
TGCGCCAGCAGCCACGTACAGGACAGAACTAATTCACCCCTCCACTTT | CASSHVQDRTNSPLHF | TRBV4-1 | - | TRBJ1-6 | -
TGTGCCAGCTCACCGGCGGGAGGCAACTACAATGAGCAGTTCTTC | CASSPAGGNYNEQFF | TRBV18 | TRBD2 | TRBJ2-1 | -
TGTGCCACCGAGAGGACAGGGAGTTACTACGAGCAGTACTTC | CATERTGSYYEQYF | TRBV28 | TRBD1 | TRBJ2-7 | few
TGTGCCAGCAGCTCACAGTGGTACGAGCAGTACTTC | CASSSQWYEQYF | TRBV7-2 | - | TRBJ2-7 | -
TGCGCCAGCAGCCAAGACAGGGTCTACGAGCAGTACTTC | CASSQDRVYEQYF | TRBV4-1 | - | TRBJ2-7 | -
TGTGCCAGCTCACCCGGGACAGGGGGCAATCAGCCCCAGCATTTT | CASSPGTGGNQPQHF | TRBV18 | TRBD1 | TRBJ1-5 | -
TGTGCCAGCAGCTTAAATCGTTATGAGTTCAGGGGAGGGGGGGAGACCCAGTACTTC | CASSLNRYEFRGGGETQYF | TRBV7-2 | - | TRBJ2-5 | -
TGCAGCGTTGAAGAGGGGGGGAGCGGGCCTTACAATGAGCAGTTCTTC | CSVEEGGSGPYNEQFF | TRBV29-1 | TRBD2 | TRBJ2-1 | -
TGTGCCAGCAGCTTGGGGGCGCGGGAGCAGTACTTC | CASSLGAREQYF | TRBV7-9 | - | TRBJ2-7 | -
TGTGCCAGCAGAACCCGGGCAGGGGTTGAGACTGAAGCTTTCTTT | CASRTRAGVETEAFF | TRBV27 | - | TRBJ1-1 | -
TGTGCCAGCAGTCGGGGGGTGTCCAATGAGCAGTTCTTC | CASSRGVSNEQFF | TRBV28 | TRBD2 | TRBJ2-1 | -
TGTGCCAGTATACGTACGGGACTAGGGATCGGTGAGCAGTTCTTC | CASIRTGLGIGEQFF | TRBV19 | TRBD2 | TRBJ2-1 | -
TGTGCCAGCAGCTCAGGGGTTAGTAACTATGGCTACACCTTC | CASSSGVSNYGYTF | TRBV28 | - | TRBJ1-2 | once
TGTGCCAGCAGTGGACAGGGGGAGCCTTTTTTAGCCAAAAACATTCAGTACTTC | CASSGQGEPFLAKNIQYF | TRBV6-1 | TRBD1 | TRBJ2-4 | -
TGTGCCAGCAGCCAAGGGAGGGTAGATACGCAGTATTTT | CASSQGRVDTQYF | TRBV14 | - | TRBJ2-3 | -
TGTGCCAGCAGCAAAATCGGACTAGCGGGAGCCTACGAGCAGTACTTC | CASSKIGLAGAYEQYF | TRBV7-9 | TRBD2 | TRBJ2-7 | once
TGCGCCAGCAGACCGGGACAGAAAGACAATGAGCAGTTCTTC | CASRPGQKDNEQFF | TRBV5-1 | TRBD1 | TRBJ2-1 | -
TGCAGTGCTAGTACGATCCTGGTGTTAGCGGGAGACACAGATACGCAGTATTTT | CSASTILVLAGDTDTQYF | TRBV20-1 | TRBD2 | TRBJ2-3 | once
TGTGCCAGCCATGGCCGGCGGGGGGAGACCCAGTACTTC | CASHGRRGETQYF | TRBV28 | TRBD2 | TRBJ2-5 | -
TGCGCCAGCAGCCAAGGGGCAGGTCTCAATCAGCCCCAGCATTTT | CASSQGAGLNQPQHF | TRBV4-1 | - | TRBJ1-5 | -